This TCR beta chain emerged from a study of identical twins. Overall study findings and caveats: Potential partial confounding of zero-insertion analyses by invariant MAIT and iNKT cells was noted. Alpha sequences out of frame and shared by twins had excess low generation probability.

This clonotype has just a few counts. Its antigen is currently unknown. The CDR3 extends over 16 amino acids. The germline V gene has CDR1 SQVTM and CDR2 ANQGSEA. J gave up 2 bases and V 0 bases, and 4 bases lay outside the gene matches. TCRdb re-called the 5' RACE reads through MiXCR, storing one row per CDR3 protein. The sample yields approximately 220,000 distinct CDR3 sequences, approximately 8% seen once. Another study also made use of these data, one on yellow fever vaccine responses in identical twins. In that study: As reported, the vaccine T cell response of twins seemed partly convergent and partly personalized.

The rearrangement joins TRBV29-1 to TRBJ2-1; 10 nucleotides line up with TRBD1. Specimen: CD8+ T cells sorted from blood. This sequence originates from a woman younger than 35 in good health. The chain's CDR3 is CSVEDWDRGTYNEQFF. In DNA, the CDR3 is TGCAGCGTTGAAGATTGGGACAGGGGTACCTACAATGAGCAGTTCTTC.